This T cell receptor beta chain was identified during a study of cytomegalovirus exposure and HLA in healthy donors. The germline V gene encodes CDR1 SGHTA and CDR2 FQGNSA. V was clipped by 2 bases and J by 6 bases; unmatched bases: 5. The CDR3 is made up of 15 amino acids. PCR used 60 Vbeta primers and 13 Jbeta primers. Clones were sequenced by immunoSEQ multiplex PCR, and TCRdb holds only the in-frame ones, with some missing. This sample has 200,000 or so clones, with less than 90% found just once. The sequenced material came from PBMCs. The rearrangement joins TRBV7-2 to TRBJ1-5; 9 bases match TRBD1. The sequence came from a boy aged 5-17 years in good health and CMV-seronegative. This CDR3 reads CASSLSQGAAQPQHF. In DNA, the CDR3 is TGTGCCAGCAGCTTATCACAGGGGGCAGCTCAGCCCCAGCATTTT.